This TCR beta chain originates from a study of PD-L1 blockade in urothelial cancer. Germline assignment: CDR1 KGHSH and CDR2 LQKENI. Trimming took off 3 bases at V and 4 bases at J, with 9 bases between the two ends. The CDR3 consists of 13 residues. The protocol was immunoSEQ multiplex PCR, while the TCRdb copy is restricted to in-frame clones and leaves out a portion. The sample lists 35,000 to 50,000 clones; 88% were seen once. The J gene is TRBJ1-1, the V gene TRBV18; a weak D match, TRBD1 (5 bases). The receptor comes from a woman in her sixties with urothelial cancer. The sequencing used PBMCs, collected around atezolizumab (anti-PD-L1) treatment. The CDR3 loop is CASSPARGTEAFF. The CDR3 region has the DNA TGTGCCAGCTCACCTGCTAGGGGCACTGAAGCTTTCTTT.